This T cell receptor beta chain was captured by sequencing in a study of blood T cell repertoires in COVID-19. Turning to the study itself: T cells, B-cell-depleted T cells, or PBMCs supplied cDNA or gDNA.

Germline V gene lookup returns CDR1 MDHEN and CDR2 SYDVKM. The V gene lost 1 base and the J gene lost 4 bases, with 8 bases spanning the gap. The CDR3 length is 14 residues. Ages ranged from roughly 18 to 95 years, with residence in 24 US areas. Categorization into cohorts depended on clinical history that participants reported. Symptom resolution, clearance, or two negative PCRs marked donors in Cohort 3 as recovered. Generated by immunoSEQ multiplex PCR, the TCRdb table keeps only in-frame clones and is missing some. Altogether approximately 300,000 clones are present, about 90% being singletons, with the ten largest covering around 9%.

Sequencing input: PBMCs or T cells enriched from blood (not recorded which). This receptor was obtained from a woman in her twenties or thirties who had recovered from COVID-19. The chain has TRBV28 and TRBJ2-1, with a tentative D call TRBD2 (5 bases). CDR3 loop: CASSLYSGYNEQFF. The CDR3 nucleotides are TGTGCCAGCAGTTTATATTCGGGGTACAATGAGCAGTTCTTC.